Sequencing of this T cell receptor beta chain was carried out in a study of regulatory T cells in long-lasting Graves disease. Across the whole study: Those Graves' patients who were newly diagnosed had been on antithyroid drugs under 3 months.

CDR3 regions were amplified by Arm-PCR using iRepertoire HTBI primers to build TCR beta libraries. TCRdb itself ran the multiplex PCR reads through MiXCR, one entry per CDR3 protein. Here the sample spans 600,000 to 650,000 distinct CDR3 sequences, about 16% being singletons. The study, taken as a whole, reports: Accuracy may have suffered from the small sample size.

This clonotype has ten or more counts. Antigen: not known. Stated time point: newly diagnosed GD, antithyroid drugs for less than 3 months. PBMCs were the source of the RNA used for TCR sequencing. This sample was shared with a second study, whose subject was T cells in Graves' hyperthyroidism and ophthalmopathy. From that study: Diagnostic decisions used clinical symptoms, serum thyroxine and TRAb, thyroid ultrasound and orbital computed tomography.

The sequence came from a woman under 40 with Graves disease. The material was peripheral blood mononuclear cells (PBMCs), obtained at new diagnosis, from a patient treated with antithyroid drugs.

This chain's CDR3 is CATSNPGVYSNQPQHF. For the CDR3, the DNA is TGTGCCACCAGCAATCCAGGGGTCTATAGCAATCAGCCCCAGCATTTT. The chain employs TRBV15 and TRBJ1-5; TRBD1 is a possible D gene (6 bases). This CDR3 is built from 16 residues. In germline, CDR1 is LNHNV, CDR2 YYDKDF (reference sequence). Between the trimmed V and J ends, which lost 4 bases and 0 bases, there was a span of 13 bases. The entire variable domain, with the rest obtained from reference TRBV15 and TRBJ1-5, is as follows: DAMVIQNPRYQVTQFGKPVTLSCSQTLNHNVMYWYQQKSSQAPKLLFHYYDKDFNNEADTPDNFQSRRPNTSFCFLDIRSPGLGDTAMYLCATSNPGVYSNQPQHFGDGTRLSIL.